This record concerns one TCR beta chain sequence. Its antigen has not been determined. No much larger clonotype is one base removed from it; base qualities were not supplied. The protocol used for the library was the immunoSEQ multiplex PCR assay. A mixture of 60 forward primers for TCR Vbeta segments and 13 reverse primers for TCR Jbeta segments was used in the multiplex PCR. Amplification of the CDR3 region of rearranged TCR beta genes was performed with a multiplex PCR assay on genomic DNA. On the Illumina HiSeq System, the amplified TCR beta libraries were sequenced as 87-base-pair reads. In the source study's methods: A later analysis tallied tens of millions of unique TCR beta chains across the approximately 670 repertoires, and approximately 12 million of those chains were shared by two or more donors. Raw reads were error-corrected and collapsed into unique sequences by a nearest-neighbor algorithm in which closely related sequences were merged to remove PCR and sequencing errors. CDR3 sequences were aligned to IMGT reference sequences to assign V, D and J gene segments. For a sequence to be retained, a match of at least six nucleotides was required to both a V gene segment and a J gene segment. Rearrangements were called productive when the CDR3 lacked stop codons and stayed in frame with V and J; all others were non-productive. CDR3 was defined according to IMGT convention as the region running from the second conserved V-encoded cysteine to the conserved J-encoded phenylalanine. Sequences without an unambiguous match to a single V gene segment were excluded from the earlier analysis of almost 600 of the donors. An earlier analysis of 587 of the donors classified V segments as functional when productive rearrangements were above 56.7% and as segregating when the standard deviation between donors was above 5%. To diagnose cytomegalovirus status from the catalog of TCR beta chain sequences, a statistical classification framework was built. In a later analysis, V and J genes were assigned by comparing TCR nucleotide sequences against IMGT/GENE-DB human TR gene sequences. In a later analysis, CDR3 sequences and most-parsimonious VDJ recombination scenarios were assigned using the TCRdist pipeline. A later analysis defined each TCR beta chain by its CDR3 amino acid sequence plus V-gene family, and excluded reads lacking a unique V-gene family. As a way to deal with suspected cross-contamination and a sequencing artifact, a later analysis dropped 450 to 600 nucleotide sequences that were highly shared and had low generation probability. In a later analysis, a clonal expansion index was calculated for each public chain from normalized within-repertoire ranks of inferred template counts. A later analysis computed generation probabilities with a VDJ recombination model fitted to out-of-frame rearrangements, and checked the results against IGoR. In a later analysis, hypergeometric tests were used to score TCR-TCR, TCR-HLA and TCR-CMV co-occurrence, with a repertoire-size bias correction applied to TCR pairs. A later analysis estimated false discovery rates by permuting HLA or CMV assignments 20 times. In a later analysis, co-occurring TCRs were grouped using DBSCAN, with TCRdist sequence similarity added in when clustering inside HLA-allele-positive subsets. Repertoires with fewer than 30,000 or more than 120,000 public chains, plus five repertoires with anomalous nucleotide sharing, were excluded from co-occurrence clustering. In TCRdb, the immuneACCESS table is reduced to in-frame sequences with V and J assigned. These tables do not hold every clone; where another copy was compared, an unresolved V gene accounts for under half, and the others remain unexplained. Clonal size and the V and J genes are those of that table, whereas D and trimming came from the DNA. The table for this sample lists 100,000 to 150,000 clones; more than 70% of them were counted only once. The ten largest clones add up to 0.8% to 0.95% of the sample.

The cohort was made up of roughly 670 healthy bone marrow donors. At the time of sampling, all cohort members were nominally healthy, though unrecorded immune exposures were likely present. The donor tested CMV seronegative, placing the donor among the 350 to 400 seronegative members of the cohort. A peripheral blood sample was provided by each donor, and peripheral blood mononuclear cells were used for TCR beta sequencing. The Qiagen DNeasy Blood Extraction Kit was used to extract genomic DNA from the blood cell samples. Including the terminal cysteine and phenylalanine, the CDR3 comprises 14 residues. Only the CDR3 DNA is retained, 42 bases long and in frame from the first base. CDR1 is given as SGHVS and CDR2 as FQNEAQ, both from the germline V gene. A distance of 12 bases separates the germline ends of V and J, which lose 4 bases and 2 bases respectively. The record originates from a study of cytomegalovirus exposure and HLA in healthy donors (dated by TCRdb to 2017 to 2019). At the level of the whole study: According to an earlier analysis of 550 to 750 of the donors, about 179 million T cells yielded 120 million or so unique TCR beta sequences and about 300 Gb of sequence data. The number of typed donors differed by locus: 629-630 for A, B, C, DRB1 and DQB1; 522 for DQA1; fewer than 610 for DPA1; and some 450 for DPB1. An earlier analysis of around 580 of the donors used high-throughput TCR beta sequencing to judge whether each TCR beta V gene segment behaved as functional or pseudogenic. Class I and class II HLA loci were covered by the typing at four-digit resolution. All discovery cohort repertoires had been generated using a single sequencing platform. The study combined high-throughput TCR immunosequencing, statistical association of individual TCRs with disease status, and machine learning to predict cytomegalovirus infection status. The aim of the study was to test whether cataloging public T cell receptors could identify signatures of past pathogen exposure. A few DR-DQ haplotypes were treated as single units for association and clustering because of strong linkage in the cohort. Among 398 genotyped donors of the cohort, an average of about 240,000 unique TCR beta nucleotide sequences were sequenced per donor, about a sixth of them non-productive. In the later analysis, no new phenotypic data were used to find candidate immune exposures; instead, reliance was placed on TCR beta sequences and their occurrence across donors. Along with the approximately 600-subject first cohort, a separate validation cohort of roughly 110 different subjects was used. Alongside the repertoire data, information on donor age, sex, ethnicity and CMV serostatus was compiled. Genome-wide SNP genotypes for about three fifths of the roughly 670 donors were used in a later genetic analysis, which treated that subset as a discovery cohort. The study profiled the T cell repertoires of fewer than 850 subjects by immunosequencing and related them to cytomegalovirus serostatus. An early release covering about 600 HLA-typed donors comprised about 300 gigabases of sequencing data and about 90 million unique TCR sequences. To study patterns of TCR occurrence, a later analysis re-analyzed previously published TCR beta repertoires from several hundred donors and added high-resolution HLA genotyping. Among the roughly 390 genotyped donors, 81% belonged to the genetic ancestry cluster associated with self-reported Caucasian donors.

The paper's findings and limits, for the study overall: A group of highly shared sequence variants was considered likely to be a technical artifact of the sequencing pipeline. The study listed 150 to 200 TCR beta chains as associated with cytomegalovirus. In vitro tests confirmed that a few of the cytomegalovirus-associated TCR beta chains recognize cytomegalovirus antigens. A further reported finding was that TCR beta sequences accurately predicted the HLA-A and HLA-B alleles for most subjects in the first cohort. An earlier analysis of approximately 600 of the donors showed that most TCR beta V segments appeared in productive rearrangements either about 90% or about 30% of the time, which broadly matched IMGT annotations. Some IMGT-functional V segments, including TRBV6-2 and TRBV6-3, could not be distinguished by the 87-base-pair reads and were therefore excluded. In a later analysis, HLA-associated TCR beta chains showed more clonal expansion and lower generation probabilities than non-associated chains that were equally common. Specific HLA alleles were associated with around 18,000 TCR beta sequences at a false discovery rate of 0.05 in a later analysis. Linkage disequilibrium might explain the correlated functional status among segregating V segments, but an unknown experimental factor could not be ruled out. In this cohort, only TCR beta chains were sequenced, and detectable features were limited by the absence of alpha or paired-chain data. Roughly uniform sequencing depth across donors was assumed in presence/absence analyses, although this assumption may not hold. It was suggested by the authors that the approach could potentially be generalized to other disease states and immunological phenotypes. Because HLA typing was unavailable for some donors at each locus, only the typed subset was used in association tests. Most TCR sequences were observed very rarely across donors, whereas some public TCRs were present in many individuals. Compared with the roughly 670-donor mean, donors in an Asian-associated ancestry cluster had fewer N-insertions in productive TCRs, according to a later genetic analysis. A later analysis reported that several top co-occurrence clusters appeared linked to parvovirus B19, influenza, CMV and Epstein-Barr virus. In both the original and validation cohorts, the classifier was reported to diagnose cytomegalovirus status with high specificity and sensitivity. In a later genetic analysis, a missense DCLRE1C variant was associated with V-gene and J-gene trimming of TCR beta chains, and the association was replicated in an independent cohort. The only immune exposure information available for the cohort was CMV serostatus. Some 15 rarely observed V segments, including chromosome 9 orphons, were excluded from the earlier analysis of some 590 of the donors because counts were too low. According to a later analysis, TCR association rates differed among HLA loci, with DRB1 alleles showing the most associated TCRs and HLA-C alleles showing the fewest. Strong co-occurrence of HLA alleles, especially DR and DQ, made assigning TCR associations to individual alleles difficult. According to a later analysis, most CMV-associated TCR beta chains appeared to be HLA-restricted, and the HLA associations seemed to be driven largely by CMV exposure.

This chain is built from TRBV7-8 and TRBJ2-7; no D gene call is confident. The clonotype was recovered from an older woman in good health and CMV-seronegative. Material for sequencing was PBMCs. The sequenced DNA: TGTGCCAGCAGCTCTACCCTACTTACCTACGAGCAGTACTTC. The translation is CASSSTLLTYEQYF.